Given below is one T cell receptor (beta chain) in context. The data were obtained in a study of blood T cell repertoires in COVID-19. This CDR3 comprises 18 residues. V shed 0 bases and J 5 bases; nucleotides not matched to a gene: 13. Germline lookup yields CDR1 LGHNA and CDR2 YNFKEQ. Sequenced by immunoSEQ multiplex PCR; TCRdb stores in-frame clones only, minus some. The sample lists 200,000 to 250,000 clones; about 80% were seen once. The sequence came from a man aged 60-69 years who had recovered from COVID-19. The rearrangement uses TRBV4-2 and TRBJ2-5, with 9 bases that match TRBD2. Sequenced sample: PBMCs or T cells enriched from blood (not recorded which). CDR3 coding DNA: TGTGCCAGCAGCCAAGATGCTGGGGCGGGGGGGCTTAGCGAGACCCAGTACTTC. As protein: CASSQDAGAGGLSETQYF.